This is a list of T cell receptor beta chains from one sample in a study of T cell responses to AZD1222 COVID-19 vaccine. The assay was immunoSEQ multiplex PCR, and TCRdb's table has in-frame clones only and misses some. Of more than 35,000 clones in the sample, approximately 86% were seen once. This specimen was peripheral blood, taken on day 0 of AZD1222 vaccination. These receptor sequences come from an adult in good health. CDR3s include the opening cysteine and the closing phenylalanine or tryptophan. The D gene is left open where the match is weak. Not every row has a clone size; where given, it reads once, few, many or a size class.

d_call,v_call,j_call,clone_size,cdr3_aa,cdr3_nt
TRBD2,TRBV27,TRBJ2-3,-,CASSPPGGVNTDTQYF,TGTGCCAGCAGTCCACCCGGGGGGGTAAACACAGATACGCAGTATTTT
TRBD1,TRBV4-1,TRBJ2-5,-,CASSQEGEGAGETQYF,TGCGCCAGCAGCCAAGAAGGCGAGGGGGCAGGGGAGACCCAGTACTTC
-,TRBV19,TRBJ2-7,-,CASSLQTVPSYEQYF,TGTGCCAGTAGTCTCCAGACAGTCCCCTCCTACGAGCAGTACTTC
TRBD1,TRBV2,TRBJ1-6,-,CASSLRDRGNNSPLHF,TGTGCCAGCAGTCTCCGGGACAGGGGAAATAATTCACCCCTCCACTTT
-,TRBV10-3,TRBJ1-5,-,CAISASYSNQPQHF,TGTGCCATCAGTGCCAGCTATAGCAATCAGCCCCAGCATTTT
TRBD1,TRBV4-3,TRBJ1-4,-,CASSHPMRDRGGEKLFF,TGCGCCAGCAGCCATCCAATGCGGGACAGGGGTGGTGAAAAACTGTTTTTT
TRBD1,TRBV2,TRBJ2-5,-,CASREQGAGETQYF,TGTGCCAGCAGAGAACAGGGGGCAGGGGAGACCCAGTACTTC
TRBD2,TRBV27,TRBJ2-7,few,CASGGGPSYEQYF,TGTGCCAGCGGGGGAGGGCCCTCCTACGAGCAGTACTTC
-,TRBV28,TRBJ1-4,-,CATLDSQREKLFF,TGTGCCACCCTGGACAGCCAACGGGAAAAACTGTTTTTT
-,TRBV28,TRBJ2-3,-,CASSPLGPAQDTQYF,TGTGCCAGCAGTCCCCTAGGCCCAGCGCAGGATACGCAGTATTTT
TRBD1,TRBV24-1,TRBJ2-5,-,CATSDLTPGQGDQETQYF,TGTGCCACCAGTGATCTGACCCCGGGACAGGGGGACCAAGAGACCCAGTACTTC
TRBD1,TRBV2,TRBJ2-5,once,CASSRDRVGETQYF,TGTGCCAGCAGCCGGGACAGGGTCGGTGAGACCCAGTACTTC
-,TRBV19,TRBJ2-2,-,CASSGGALGGNTGELFF,TGTGCCAGTAGTGGTGGAGCCTTAGGGGGGAACACCGGGGAGCTGTTTTTT
-,TRBV7-2,TRBJ2-1,-,CASSSGTIYNEQFF,TGTGCCAGCAGCTCCGGGACGATCTACAATGAGCAGTTCTTC
-,TRBV27,TRBJ2-3,-,CASSGRNTDTQYF,TGTGCCAGCAGCGGCAGAAACACAGATACGCAGTATTTT
TRBD2,TRBV2,TRBJ2-7,-,CASSAAADFLAGYEQYF,TGTGCCAGCAGTGCCGCCGCGGATTTTTTAGCGGGGTACGAGCAGTACTTC
-,TRBV11-2,TRBJ1-6,-,CASSSTVNSPLHF,TGTGCCAGCAGCTCGACAGTTAATTCACCCCTCCACTTT
TRBD1,TRBV4-1,TRBJ2-2,-,CASSQKTWDRVNAGELFF,TGCGCCAGCAGCCAAAAAACCTGGGACAGGGTGAATGCCGGGGAGCTGTTTTTT
-,TRBV7-9,TRBJ2-1,-,CASSSHTPGEPWRGNEQFF,TGTGCCAGCAGCTCCCATACCCCCGGGGAACCTTGGAGAGGTAATGAGCAGTTCTTC
TRBD2,TRBV24-1,TRBJ2-3,few,CATSGLDTDTQYF,TGTGCCACCTCTGGACTAGACACAGATACGCAGTATTTT
-,TRBV6-1,TRBJ1-2,-,CASSEATVAIRGYTF,TGTGCCAGCAGTGAAGCGACAGTGGCTATTCGTGGCTACACCTTC
-,TRBV5-6,TRBJ1-3,-,CASSLVATASGNTIYF,TGTGCCAGCAGCTTGGTAGCGACAGCCTCTGGAAACACCATATATTTT
-,TRBV4-3,TRBJ1-5,-,CASSQDQGVGNQPQHF,TGCGCCAGCAGCCAAGATCAGGGAGTGGGCAATCAGCCCCAGCATTTT
-,TRBV19,TRBJ2-5,-,CASSIDLDSGWYQETQYF,TGTGCCAGTAGTATAGATCTGGACTCGGGTTGGTACCAAGAGACCCAGTACTTC
TRBD1,TRBV5-1,TRBJ1-1,-,CASSLEGQGATEAFF,TGCGCCAGCAGCTTGGAAGGACAGGGGGCCACTGAAGCTTTCTTT
-,TRBV15,TRBJ1-3,-,CATSRAASTGNTIYF,TGTGCCACCAGCAGAGCGGCGAGCACAGGAAACACCATATATTTT
TRBD1,TRBV5-5,TRBJ2-5,few,CASSPRGIQETQYF,TGTGCCAGCAGCCCCAGGGGGATTCAAGAGACCCAGTACTTC
-,TRBV3-1/TRBV3-2,TRBJ1-4,-,CASSQGAEQSEKLFF,TGTGCCAGCAGCCAAGGGGCAGAGCAGAGTGAAAAACTGTTTTTT
-,TRBV2,TRBJ1-6,-,CASSEAGGLGSPLHF,TGTGCCAGCAGTGAAGCGGGAGGGCTAGGGTCACCCCTCCACTTT
TRBD1,TRBV5-4,TRBJ2-7,once,CASSSGQGGIYEQYF,TGTGCCAGCAGCTCGGGACAGGGTGGGATCTACGAGCAGTACTTC
-,TRBV2,TRBJ2-1,once,CASSDASPFNEQFF,TGTGCCAGCAGTGACGCTAGCCCGTTCAATGAGCAGTTCTTC
-,TRBV27,TRBJ1-2,-,CASSSPSGGGYGYTF,TGTGCCAGCAGTAGCCCTTCGGGGGGTGGCTATGGCTACACCTTC
-,TRBV4-3,TRBJ1-3,few,CATGLSRGLSSGNTIYF,TGCGCCACCGGACTGTCCCGGGGGCTCAGCTCTGGAAACACCATATATTTT
-,TRBV5-4,TRBJ2-3,-,CASSGGASTDTQYF,TGTGCCAGCAGCGGGGGGGCTAGCACAGATACGCAGTATTTT
-,TRBV4-3,TRBJ1-3,-,CASSQDDRYSGSGNTIYF,TGCGCCAGCAGCCAAGATGATCGCTATTCTGGCTCTGGAAACACCATATATTTT
-,TRBV19,TRBJ2-2,-,CASGGPLYPEKETGELFF,TGTGCCAGTGGGGGCCCCCTTTATCCAGAGAAGGAGACCGGGGAGCTGTTTTTT
-,TRBV10-3,TRBJ1-5,-,CAISSGTAYQPQHF,TGTGCCATCAGTAGTGGGACTGCGTATCAGCCCCAGCATTTT
-,TRBV2,TRBJ1-1,-,CASSAASQAVTEAFF,TGTGCCAGCAGCGCAGCCTCACAGGCGGTCACTGAAGCTTTCTTT
TRBD2,TRBV3-1/TRBV3-2,TRBJ2-5,-,CASSPGLAGGQETQYF,TGTGCCAGCAGCCCGGGGTTGGCGGGAGGGCAAGAGACCCAGTACTTC
-,TRBV9,TRBJ1-6,-,CASSTTDSSYNSPLHF,TGTGCCAGCAGCACAACGGACAGCTCCTATAATTCACCCCTCCACTTT
TRBD1,TRBV28,TRBJ1-1,-,CASSLAGQGGDTEAFF,TGTGCCAGCAGTTTAGCCGGACAGGGAGGGGACACTGAAGCTTTCTTT
-,TRBV7-9,TRBJ2-1,-,CASSANRDSYNEQFF,TGTGCCAGCAGCGCCAACAGGGATTCCTACAATGAGCAGTTCTTC
TRBD1,TRBV5-6,TRBJ2-7,-,CASSLRQGGYEQYF,TGTGCCAGCAGTTTGAGACAGGGCGGCTACGAGCAGTACTTC
TRBD2,TRBV11-2,TRBJ2-7,-,CASSFKSSGRGGEQYF,TGTGCCAGCAGCTTCAAGTCTAGCGGGAGAGGGGGCGAGCAGTACTTC
-,TRBV6-6,TRBJ2-5,-,CATSTGTGTQYF,TGTGCCACCTCTACAGGGACGGGGACCCAGTACTTC
TRBD2,TRBV28,TRBJ2-7,medium-sized,CASSLASGRNYEQYF,TGTGCCAGCAGTTTAGCAAGCGGGAGGAACTACGAGCAGTACTTC
-,TRBV28,TRBJ1-5,-,CASSLGMASNQPQHF,TGTGCCAGCAGTCTAGGAATGGCTAGCAATCAGCCCCAGCATTTT
-,TRBV10-1,TRBJ2-2,-,CASSVEQETGELFF,TGCGCCAGCAGTGTTGAACAGGAGACCGGGGAGCTGTTTTTT
TRBD1,TRBV13,TRBJ2-3,-,CASSGSGRGQTDTQYF,TGTGCCAGCAGCGGAAGCGGCAGGGGGCAAACAGATACGCAGTATTTT
-,TRBV19,TRBJ1-4,-,CASSPGLTNEKLFF,TGTGCCAGTAGTCCAGGCTTAACTAATGAAAAACTGTTTTTT
-,TRBV28,TRBJ1-3,-,CASSLFSGLDTIYF,TGTGCCAGCAGTTTATTTTCAGGACTAGACACCATATATTTT
-,TRBV3-1/TRBV3-2,TRBJ1-6,few,CASSQVGVGSPLHF,TGTGCCAGCAGCCAGGTGGGAGTAGGTTCACCCCTCCACTTT
-,TRBV9,TRBJ1-4,-,CASSVARRGEKLFF,TGTGCCAGCAGCGTTGCTAGGCGGGGTGAAAAACTGTTTTTT
TRBD2,TRBV7-3,TRBJ2-3,-,CASSISGSRTDTQYF,TGTGCCAGCAGCATTAGCGGGAGCCGGACAGATACGCAGTATTTT
-,TRBV19,TRBJ1-5,-,CASSIGRGGQPQHF,TGTGCCAGTAGTATAGGGCGCGGGGGTCAGCCCCAGCATTTT
TRBD1,TRBV6-5,TRBJ1-1,-,CASTRGGQGREAFF,TGTGCCAGCACCCGAGGGGGACAGGGGCGTGAAGCTTTCTTT
TRBD2,TRBV28,TRBJ2-7,-,CASSRSGISYEQYF,TGTGCCAGCAGCCGTAGCGGGATCTCCTACGAGCAGTACTTC
-,TRBV4-2,TRBJ2-3,once,CASSQDEGVDTQYF,TGTGCCAGCAGCCAAGATGAGGGGGTAGATACGCAGTATTTT
-,TRBV3-1/TRBV3-2,TRBJ1-1,-,CASSQELRGGTEAFF,TGTGCCAGCAGCCAAGAGCTTCGGGGAGGGACTGAAGCTTTCTTT